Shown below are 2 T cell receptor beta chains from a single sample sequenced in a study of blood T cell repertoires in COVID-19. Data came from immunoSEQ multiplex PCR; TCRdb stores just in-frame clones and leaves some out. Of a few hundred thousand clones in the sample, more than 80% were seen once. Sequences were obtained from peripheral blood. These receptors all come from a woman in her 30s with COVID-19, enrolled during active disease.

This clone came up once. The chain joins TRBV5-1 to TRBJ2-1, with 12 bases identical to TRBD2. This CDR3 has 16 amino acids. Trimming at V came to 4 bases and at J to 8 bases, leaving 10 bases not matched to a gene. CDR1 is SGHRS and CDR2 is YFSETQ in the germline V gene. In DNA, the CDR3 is TGCGCCAGCAGCCCCACCCTAGCGGGGGGGCCTGATGAGCAGTTCTTC. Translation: CASSPTLAGGPDEQFF.

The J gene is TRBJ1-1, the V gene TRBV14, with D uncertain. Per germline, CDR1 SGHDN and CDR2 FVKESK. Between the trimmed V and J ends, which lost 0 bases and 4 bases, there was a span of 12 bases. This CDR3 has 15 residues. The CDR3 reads CASSQESAYGTEAFF. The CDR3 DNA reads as TGTGCCAGCAGCCAAGAATCCGCTTACGGCACTGAAGCTTTCTTT.